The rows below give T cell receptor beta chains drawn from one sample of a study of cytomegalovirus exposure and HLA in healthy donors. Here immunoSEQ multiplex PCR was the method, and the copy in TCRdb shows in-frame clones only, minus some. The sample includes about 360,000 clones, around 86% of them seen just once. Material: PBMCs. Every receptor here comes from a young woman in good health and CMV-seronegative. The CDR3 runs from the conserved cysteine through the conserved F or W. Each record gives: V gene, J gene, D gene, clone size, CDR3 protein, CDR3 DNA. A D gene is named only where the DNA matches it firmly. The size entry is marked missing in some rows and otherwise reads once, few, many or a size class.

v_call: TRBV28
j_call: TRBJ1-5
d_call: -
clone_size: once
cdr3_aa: CASSLYMYSNQPQHF
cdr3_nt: TGTGCCAGCAGTTTATATATGTATAGCAATCAGCCCCAGCATTTT

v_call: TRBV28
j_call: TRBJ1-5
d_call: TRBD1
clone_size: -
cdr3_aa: CASTSDRGWGRPQHF
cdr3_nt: TGTGCCAGCACCTCCGACAGGGGATGGGGTAGGCCCCAGCATTTT

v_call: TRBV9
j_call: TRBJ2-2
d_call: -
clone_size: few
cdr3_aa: CASSRGGGTGELFF
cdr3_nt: TGTGCCAGCAGCAGGGGAGGGGGAACCGGGGAGCTGTTTTTT

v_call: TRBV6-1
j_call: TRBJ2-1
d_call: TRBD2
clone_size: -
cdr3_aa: CASSDRAGAYNEQFF
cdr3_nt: TGTGCCAGCAGTGATCGAGCGGGGGCCTACAATGAGCAGTTCTTC

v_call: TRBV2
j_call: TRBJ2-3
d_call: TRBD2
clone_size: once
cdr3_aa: CASSPGTSGGATDTQYF
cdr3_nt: TGTGCCAGCAGTCCCGGGACTAGCGGGGGGGCTACAGATACGCAGTATTTT

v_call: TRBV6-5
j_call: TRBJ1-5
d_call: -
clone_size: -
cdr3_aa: CASSSRAPNQPQHF
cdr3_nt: TGTGCCAGCAGTTCCAGGGCCCCGAATCAGCCCCAGCATTTT

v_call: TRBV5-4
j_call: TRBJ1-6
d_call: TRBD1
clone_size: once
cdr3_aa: CASKGQGTYNSPLHF
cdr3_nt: TGTGCCAGCAAGGGACAGGGGACCTATAATTCACCCCTCCACTTT

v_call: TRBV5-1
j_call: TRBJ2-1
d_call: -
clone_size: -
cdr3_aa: CASSLTPGLQYNEQFF
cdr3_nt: TGCGCCAGCAGCCTTACTCCGGGACTCCAGTACAATGAGCAGTTCTTC

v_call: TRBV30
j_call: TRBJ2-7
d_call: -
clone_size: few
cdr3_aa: CAWSAGVGSYEQYF
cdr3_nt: TGTGCCTGGAGTGCCGGGGTTGGCTCCTACGAGCAGTACTTC

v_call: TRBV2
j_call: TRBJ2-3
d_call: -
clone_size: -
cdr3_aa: CASSDRASTDTQYF
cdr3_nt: TGTGCCAGCAGTGACAGGGCCAGTACAGATACGCAGTATTTT

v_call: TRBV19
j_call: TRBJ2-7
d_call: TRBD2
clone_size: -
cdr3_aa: CASTSSGSFHEQYF
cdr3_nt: TGTGCCAGTACCTCTAGCGGGAGTTTCCACGAGCAGTACTTC

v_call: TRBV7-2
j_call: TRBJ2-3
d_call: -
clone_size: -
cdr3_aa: CASSLASGSGTDTQYF
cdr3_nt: TGTGCCAGCAGCTTAGCATCTGGTAGCGGCACAGATACGCAGTATTTT

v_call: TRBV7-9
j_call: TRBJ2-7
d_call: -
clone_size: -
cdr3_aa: CASSNRDTPRLTYEQYF
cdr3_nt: TGTGCCAGCAGCAATCGGGACACCCCCCGACTAACCTACGAGCAGTACTTC

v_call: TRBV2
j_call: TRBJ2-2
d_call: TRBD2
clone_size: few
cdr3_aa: CASSDHPSARGGSGELFF
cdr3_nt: TGTGCCAGCAGTGACCATCCGTCGGCGCGGGGGGGTTCCGGGGAGCTGTTTTTT

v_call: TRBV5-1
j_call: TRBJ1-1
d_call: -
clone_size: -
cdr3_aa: CASSLLDSVTEAFF
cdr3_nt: TGCGCCAGCAGCCTCCTGGACAGCGTCACTGAAGCTTTCTTT

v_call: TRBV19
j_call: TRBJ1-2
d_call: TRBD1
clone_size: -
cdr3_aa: CASRDSRGQVYGYTF
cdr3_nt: TGTGCCAGTAGGGATAGCAGGGGGCAAGTCTATGGCTACACCTTC

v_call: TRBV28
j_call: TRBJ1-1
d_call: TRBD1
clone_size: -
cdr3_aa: CASSAQGGTEAFF
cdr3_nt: TGTGCCAGCAGTGCTCAGGGGGGCACTGAAGCTTTCTTT

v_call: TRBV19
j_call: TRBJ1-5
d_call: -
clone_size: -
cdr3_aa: CATNSGETSNQPQHF
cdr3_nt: TGTGCCACCAACTCAGGGGAAACTAGCAATCAGCCCCAGCATTTT

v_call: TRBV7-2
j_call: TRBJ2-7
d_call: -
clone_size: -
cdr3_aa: CASSQGLSYEQYF
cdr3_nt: TGTGCCAGCAGCCAGGGTCTGTCCTACGAGCAGTACTTC

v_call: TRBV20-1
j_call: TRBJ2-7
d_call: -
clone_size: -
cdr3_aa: CSASQTYEQYF
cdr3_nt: TGCAGTGCTAGCCAGACCTACGAGCAGTACTTC

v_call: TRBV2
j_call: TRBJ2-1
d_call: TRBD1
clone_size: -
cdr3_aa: CASSAGQGSYNEQFF
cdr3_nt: TGTGCCAGCAGTGCTGGACAGGGCTCCTACAATGAGCAGTTCTTC

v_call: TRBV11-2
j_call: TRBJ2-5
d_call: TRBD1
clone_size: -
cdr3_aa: CASSFRDREIQETQYF
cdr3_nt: TGTGCCAGCAGCTTTAGAGACAGGGAGATTCAAGAGACCCAGTACTTC

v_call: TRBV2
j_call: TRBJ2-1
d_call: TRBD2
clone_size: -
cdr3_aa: CASRGGGNEQFF
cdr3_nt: TGTGCCAGCAGGGGCGGGGGCAATGAGCAGTTCTTC

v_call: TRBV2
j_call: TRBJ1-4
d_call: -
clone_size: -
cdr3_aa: CASSYSGGGGEKLFF
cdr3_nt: TGTGCCAGCAGCTACTCGGGGGGAGGAGGTGAAAAACTGTTTTTT

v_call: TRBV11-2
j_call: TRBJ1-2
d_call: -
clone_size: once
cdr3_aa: CASSPGVGYGYTF
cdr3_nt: TGTGCCAGCAGCCCCGGGGTGGGCTATGGCTACACCTTC

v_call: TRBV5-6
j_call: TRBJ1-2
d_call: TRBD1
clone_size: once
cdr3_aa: CASSLTGGPYYGYTF
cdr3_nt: TGTGCCAGCAGCTTGACAGGGGGACCATACTATGGCTACACCTTC

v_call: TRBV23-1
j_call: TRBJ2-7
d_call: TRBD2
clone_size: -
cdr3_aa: CASSQGGRAGEQYF
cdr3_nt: TGCGCCAGCAGTCAAGGTGGGAGGGCCGGCGAGCAGTACTTC

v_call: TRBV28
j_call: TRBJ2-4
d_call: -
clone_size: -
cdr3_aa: CASSLYGGWENIQYF
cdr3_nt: TGTGCCAGCAGTTTATATGGGGGGTGGGAAAACATTCAGTACTTC

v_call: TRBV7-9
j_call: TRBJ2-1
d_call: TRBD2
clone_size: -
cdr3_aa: CASSLTSGGVEQFF
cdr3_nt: TGTGCCAGCAGCTTAACTAGCGGGGGAGTTGAGCAGTTCTTC

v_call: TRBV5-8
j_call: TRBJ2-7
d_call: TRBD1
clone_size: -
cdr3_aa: CASSIPNRGKTYEQYF
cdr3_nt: TGTGCCAGCAGCATACCAAACAGGGGGAAAACCTACGAGCAGTACTTC

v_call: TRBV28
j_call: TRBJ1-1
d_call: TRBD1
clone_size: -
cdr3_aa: CASSRRQGLGAFF
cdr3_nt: TGTGCCAGCAGCCGGAGACAGGGGCTCGGGGCTTTCTTT

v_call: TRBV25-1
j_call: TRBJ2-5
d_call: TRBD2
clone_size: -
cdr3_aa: CASSEYSTGGETQYF
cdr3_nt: TGTGCCAGCAGTGAATACTCGACCGGGGGGGAGACCCAGTACTTC

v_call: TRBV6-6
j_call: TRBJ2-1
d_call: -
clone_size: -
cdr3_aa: CASSPPQGNEQFF
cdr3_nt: TGTGCCAGCAGTCCGCCACAGGGTAATGAGCAGTTCTTC